The 30 T cell receptor beta chains listed next were all sequenced from one sample in a study of beta chain features in type 1 diabetes (dated by TCRdb to the late 2010s). The research as a whole found: Type 1 diabetes patients showed a moderate but significant shortening of TCRB CDR3 length in all four CD4+ subsets.

The library was made by the immunoSEQ multiplex PCR assay. The entire amount of isolated RNA was reverse transcribed using the High Capacity cDNA Reverse Transcription Kit, so the sequenced TCRB transcripts were expressed ones. The table was pulled from immuneACCESS by TCRdb, which kept in-frame rearrangements only. Such tables lose some clones; where checked, under half of the loss comes from unresolved V genes, and the rest has no known cause. The sample profile shows under 400,000 clones; 10% to 15% of them were found once. The ten largest clones capture around 0.01% of the sample. The antigens for these receptors are not known. The sequenced sample was naive CD4+ T cells from blood. The sample's cell subset or site label, in plain terms: true naive CD4+ T cells. The receptor set was obtained from a woman between 18 and 30 years old with type 1 diabetes.

The V call is TRBV4-3, the J call TRBJ2-1, with D possibly being TRBD1 (6 bases). Germline lookup yields CDR1 LGHNA and CDR2 YSLEER. This CDR3 has 13 residues. Trimming took 3 bases from V and 7 from J, leaving 10 bases between them. In DNA, the CDR3 is TGCGCCAGCAGCCAGATCGACAGGAATGAGCAGTTCTTC. Protein sequence: CASSQIDRNEQFF.

The chain is built from TRBV7-8 and TRBJ2-3; TRBD2 might be the D (5 bases). The CDR3 spans 15 residues. Trimming removed 2 bases from V and 0 bases from J, with 9 bases in between. Germline CDR1 SGHVS, CDR2 FQNEAQ. In nucleotides, the CDR3 is TGTGCCAGCAGCTTAAAAAGGACTAGCACAGATACGCAGTATTTT. It encodes CASSLKRTSTDTQYF.

The V gene is TRBV10-3, the J gene TRBJ2-1; 12 bases line up with TRBD1. The germline V gene has CDR1 ENHRY and CDR2 SYGVKD. This CDR3 comprises 15 residues. V shed 7 bases, J shed 8 bases, and the junction held 9 bases outside the gene matches. CDR3 coding DNA: TGTGCCATCAAATCGGGACAGGGGGCGCCGGATGAGCAGTTCTTC. It is translated as CAIKSGQGAPDEQFF.

This clone has just a few counts. The chain employs TRBV29-1 and TRBJ1-1; 8 nucleotides align to TRBD1. CDR1 and CDR2 (germline): SQVTM, ANQGSEA. V lost 6 bases, J lost 5 bases, and 11 bases stayed unmatched. CDR3 length: 14 amino acids. CDR3 loop: CSVTLGTGGTEAFF. CDR3 in DNA: TGCAGCGTGACCCTGGGCACAGGGGGGACTGAAGCTTTCTTT.

The V gene is TRBV5-4, the J gene TRBJ2-1; 10 bases are shared with TRBD2. With V trimmed by 0 bases and J by 8 bases, 5 bases remained unmatched. The length of the CDR3 is 15 residues. Looked up from germline, CDR1 is SGHNT and CDR2 is YYREEE (reference sequence). CDR3 residues: CASSLAASGSYEQFF. The CDR3 DNA reads as TGTGCCAGCAGCTTGGCGGCTAGCGGGAGCTATGAGCAGTTCTTC.

A few counts support this clone. This chain joins TRBV5-4 and TRBJ2-5; D is ambiguous. The CDR3 length is 13 residues. V lost 0 bases and J lost 5, with 8 bases in between. Per the germline V gene, CDR1 is SGHNT and CDR2 is YYREEE (reference sequence). The CDR3 loop is CASSLVDSETQYF. The CDR3 DNA follows: TGTGCCAGCAGCTTGGTAGATTCGGAGACCCAGTACTTC.

The chain recombines TRBV7-9 with TRBJ2-3; D is undetermined. Trimming left V 7 bases short and J 0 bases short, with 11 bases between. Germline loops: CDR1 SEHNR, CDR2 FQNEAQ (reference sequence). This CDR3 has 14 residues. CDR3: CASTLLTSTDTQYF. In nucleotides, the CDR3 is TGTGCCAGCACCCTACTGACTAGCACAGATACGCAGTATTTT.

This clone was counted between two and nine times. The chain links TRBV2 to TRBJ2-1; 7 bases are shared with TRBD2. The V and J ends lost 2 bases and 2 bases, in that order; junction bases with no gene match: 12. The CDR3 consists of 18 residues. In germline, CDR1 is SNHLY, CDR2 FYNNEI. The CDR3 loop is CASSERRAGVSTYNEQFF. The CDR3 DNA sequence: TGTGCCAGCAGTGAAAGACGGGCGGGGGTCTCTACCTACAATGAGCAGTTCTTC.

This clone occurred a few times. The rearrangement uses TRBV28 and TRBJ2-1; the D gene is possibly TRBD2 (6 bases). The germline V gene has CDR1 MDHEN and CDR2 SYDVKM. The CDR3 spans 12 residues. The V end lost 3 bases, the J end lost 15 bases, and 15 bases lay between the germline ends. Here the CDR3 DNA reads TGTGCCAGCAGTTTCCGGGACTCAGGATGGTTCTTC. Protein sequence: CASSFRDSGWFF. The whole variable domain, remainder taken from reference TRBV28 and TRBJ2-1, is DVKVTQSSRYLVKRTGEKVFLECVQDMDHENMFWYRQDPGLGLRLIYFSYDVKMKEKGDIPEGYSVSREKKERFSLILESASTNQTSMYLCASSFRDSGWFFGPGTRLTVL.

V and J are TRBV29-1 and TRBJ1-2; no clear D gene. V lost 2 bases and J lost 4, with 14 bases in between. Germline-derived CDR1 and CDR2 are SQVTM and ANQGSEA. The CDR3 sequence is 14 residues long. The CDR3: CSVEWRARSYGYTF. CDR3 DNA: TGCAGCGTTGAATGGCGGGCCCGATCCTATGGCTACACCTTC.

The V gene is TRBV4-3, the J gene TRBJ1-5; 7 nucleotides align to TRBD1. The ends lost 1 base at V and 6 bases at J; junction bases unmatched: 3. The CDR3 consists of 14 residues. Germline CDR1 and CDR2: LGHNA and YSLEER. The CDR3 protein is CASSQAAGGQPQHF. The CDR3 coding sequence is TGCGCCAGCAGCCAAGCGGCAGGGGGTCAGCCCCAGCATTTT.

This clone was picked up a small number of times. The chain is built from TRBV4-1 and TRBJ2-2; 11 bases match TRBD2. CDR3 length: 17 residues. V lost 4 bases, J lost 8 bases, and 12 bases stayed unmatched. Germline CDR1 reads MGHRA; CDR2 reads YSYEKL. This chain's CDR3 is CASSPSGVTSGIGELFF. The CDR3 region has the DNA TGCGCCAGCAGCCCATCGGGTGTGACTAGCGGGATTGGGGAGCTGTTTTTT.

The chain joins TRBV7-2 to TRBJ1-2, with 7 positions matching TRBD1. Germline CDR1 reads SGHTA; CDR2 reads FQGNSA. V gave up 3 bases and J gave up 3 bases; unmatched junction bases: 4. The CDR3 extends over 14 amino acids. The chain's CDR3 is CASSLAQGDYGYTF. DNA of the CDR3: TGTGCCAGCAGCTTGGCGCAGGGGGACTATGGCTACACCTTC.

The V gene is TRBV18, the J gene TRBJ2-7; TRBD1 is a possible D gene (6 bases). The CDR3 sequence is 13 residues long. Trimming removed 2 bases at V and 2 bases at J, with 7 bases between. CDR1 KGHSH and CDR2 LQKENI come from the germline V gene. CDR3 protein: CASSPGGPYEQYF. The CDR3 DNA reads as TGTGCCAGCTCACCAGGGGGCCCCTACGAGCAGTACTTC. Full variable domain (remainder filled in from reference TRBV18 and TRBJ2-7): NAGVMQNPRHLVRRRGQEARLRCSPMKGHSHVYWYRQLPEEGLKFMVYLQKENIIDESGMPKERFSAEFPKEGPSILRIQQVVRGDSAAYFCASSPGGPYEQYFGPGTRLTVT.

This clone has a handful of counts. The rearrangement uses TRBV7-9 and TRBJ1-6, with D perhaps matching TRBD1 (6 bases). Trimming left V 3 bases short and J 10 bases short, with 16 bases between. The CDR3 loop spans 15 amino acids. The germline CDR1 and CDR2 sequences are SEHNR and FQNEAQ (reference sequence). The CDR3 protein is CASSLTGPGSSPLHF. The CDR3 coding sequence is TGTGCCAGCAGCTTGACAGGCCCGGGGAGCTCACCCCTCCACTTT. Drawing the rest from reference TRBV7-9 and TRBJ1-6, the complete variable domain is DTGVSQNPRHKITKRGQNVTFRCDPISEHNRLYWYRQTLGQGPEFLTYFQNEAQLEKSRLLSDRFSAERPKGSFSTLEIQRTEQGDSAMYLCASSLTGPGSSPLHFGNGTRLTVT.

The rearrangement uses TRBV19 and TRBJ2-5, with D hard to call. V was clipped by 3 bases and J by 2 bases, with 7 bases between them. The CDR3 has 13 residues. Per germline, CDR1 LNHDA and CDR2 SQIVND (reference sequence). CDR3 coding DNA: TGTGCCAGTAGTATGAACGCGCAAGAGACCCAGTACTTC. This encodes CASSMNAQETQYF.

With respect to this clone: At the DNA level, this CDR3 is encoded by other sequences in the same sample as well. The chain couples TRBV7-3 to TRBJ2-5; TRBD2 is a possible D gene (5 bases). Germline-derived CDR1 and CDR2 are SGHTA and FQGTGA. The CDR3 consists of 14 residues. V dropped 2 bases and J dropped 2 bases, with 9 bases sitting between them. This CDR3 reads CASSLGGSQETQYF. Written as DNA, the CDR3 is TGTGCCAGCAGCTTAGGAGGATCGCAAGAGACCCAGTACTTC.

This clone appeared a few times. This chain links TRBV11-3 with TRBJ2-6, with 8 positions matching TRBD1. Germline CDR1 SGHNT, CDR2 YENEEA. The CDR3 covers 15 residues. V shed 5 bases and J 2 bases; nucleotides not matched to a gene: 2. The CDR3 bases are TGTGCCAGCAGCCCGGGACAGGCTGGGGCCAACGTCCTGACTTTC. This encodes CASSPGQAGANVLTF. Drawing the rest from reference TRBV11-3 and TRBJ2-6, the complete variable domain is EAGVVQSPRYKIIEKKQPVAFWCNPISGHNTLYWYLQNLGQGPELLIRYENEEAVDDSQLPKDRFSAERLKGVDSTLKIQPAELGDSAVYLCASSPGQAGANVLTFGAGSRLTVL.

The rearrangement links TRBV28 to TRBJ2-3, with TRBD2 as a possible D gene (7 bases). The CDR3 has 13 residues. Between the trimmed V and J ends, which lost 6 bases and 6 bases, there was a span of 13 bases. Germline lookup yields CDR1 MDHEN and CDR2 SYDVKM. This CDR3 is CASRGGTWDTQYF. Here the CDR3 DNA reads TGTGCCAGCAGGGGGGGGACATGGGATACGCAGTATTTT. The full variable domain, with the rest looked up from reference TRBV28 and TRBJ2-3, is DVKVTQSSRYLVKRTGEKVFLECVQDMDHENMFWYRQDPGLGLRLIYFSYDVKMKEKGDIPEGYSVSREKKERFSLILESASTNQTSMYLCASRGGTWDTQYFGPGTRLTVL.

V and J are TRBV9 and TRBJ2-3; D not certain. The germline gives CDR1 SGDLS, CDR2 YYNGEE. Trimming pared 0 bases from V and 3 bases from J, leaving 5 bases between. This CDR3 is 13 amino acids long. CDR3 residues: CASSVAGTDTQYF. CDR3 DNA: TGTGCCAGCAGCGTAGCGGGTACAGATACGCAGTATTTT.

This clone was counted a few times. The chain is built from TRBV5-6 and TRBJ2-3; the D gene is possibly TRBD2 (5 bases). CDR1 SGHDT and CDR2 YYEEEE come from the germline V gene. Trimming left V 1 base short and J 10 bases short, with 13 bases between. The CDR3 totals 13 residues. The CDR3 here is CASSLYNSVAQYF. Here the CDR3 DNA reads TGTGCCAGCAGCTTGTATAATAGCGTAGCGCAGTATTTT.

There are a few counts of this clone. The CDR3 nucleotides are TGTGCCAGTAGTAGCCTTGGACAGAGAGAGACCCAGTACTTC. Translating it yields CASSSLGQRETQYF. The rearrangement joins TRBV19 to TRBJ2-5; possible D gene TRBD1, 6 bases. The CDR3 extends over 14 amino acids. V lost 4 bases and J 4 bases, leaving 13 bases between the germline ends. The V gene's germline CDR1 is LNHDA and CDR2 SQIVND (reference sequence). Looking up the rest from reference TRBV19 and TRBJ2-5 gives the full variable domain: DGGITQSPKYLFRKEGQNVTLSCEQNLNHDAMYWYRQDPGQGLRLIYYSQIVNDFQKGDIAEGYSVSREKKESFPLTVTSAQKNPTAFYLCASSSLGQRETQYFGPGTRLLVL.

The rearrangement links TRBV4-2 to TRBJ2-7, with unresolved D. This CDR3 contains 13 residues. CDR1 is LGHNA and CDR2 is YNFKEQ in the germline V gene. V was cut by 4 bases and J by 0 bases, with 7 bases left in between. In DNA form, the CDR3 reads TGTGCCAGCAGCCCCCCCTCCTCCTACGAGCAGTACTTC. Protein sequence: CASSPPSSYEQYF.

This clone was counted between two and nine times. The genes are TRBV5-6 and TRBJ2-6, with 10 bases that match TRBD1. The V and J ends lost 4 bases and 0 bases, in that order; junction bases with no gene match: 10. Germline CDR1 reads SGHDT; CDR2 reads YYEEEE. The CDR3 contains 19 residues. Written as DNA, the CDR3 is TGTGCCAGCAGCCCGCTCGACAGGGGGCCTCCCTCTGGGGCCAACGTCCTGACTTTC. Its protein product is CASSPLDRGPPSGANVLTF. The full variable domain, its missing parts supplied by reference TRBV5-6 and TRBJ2-6, is DAGVTQSPTHLIKTRGQQVTLRCSPKSGHDTVSWYQQALGQGPQFIFQYYEEEERQRGNFPDRFSGHQFPNYSSELNVNALLLGDSALYLCASSPLDRGPPSGANVLTFGAGSRLTVL.

This clone was observed a few times. The chain couples TRBV5-5 to TRBJ2-1, with D unclear. The CDR3 extends over 10 amino acids. The germline gives CDR1 SGHKS, CDR2 YYEKEE (reference sequence). The V end lost 4 bases, the J end lost 7 bases, and 3 bases lay between the germline ends. The CDR3 protein is CASSPNEQFF. CDR3 DNA: TGTGCCAGCAGCCCTAATGAGCAGTTCTTC.

The chain couples TRBV6-5 to TRBJ2-7; TRBD1 is a possible D gene (6 bases). The CDR3 has 14 residues. Trimming shortened V by 6 bases and J by 6 bases, and 18 bases separated the two germline ends. Germline CDR1 is MNHEY and CDR2 is SVGAGI. This chain's CDR3 is CASRARNRVVEQYF. CDR3 DNA sequence: TGTGCCAGCAGGGCCCGGAACAGGGTTGTCGAGCAGTACTTC.

This clone was recorded a few times. The DNA for the CDR3 is TGTGCCAGCAGCCCGACACGGGATTTGGACACTGAAGCTTTCTTT. Protein: CASSPTRDLDTEAFF. This sequence joins TRBV7-2 and TRBJ1-1, with D uncertain. The V gene lost 5 bases and the J gene lost 3 bases, with 16 bases spanning the gap. The CDR3 has 15 residues. Germline assignment: CDR1 SGHTA and CDR2 FQGNSA. Filled out from reference TRBV7-2 and TRBJ1-1, the complete variable domain reads GAGVSQSPSNKVTEKGKDVELRCDPISGHTALYWYRQSLGQGLEFLIYFQGNSAPDKSGLPSDRFSAERTGGSVSTLTIQRTQQEDSAVYLCASSPTRDLDTEAFFGQGTRLTVV.

The chain employs TRBV15 and TRBJ1-5; D remains unclear. V was cut by 1 base and J by 5 bases, with 9 bases left in between. The CDR3 is 14 residues long. Per germline, CDR1 LNHNV and CDR2 YYDKDF (reference sequence). Written as DNA, the CDR3 is TGTGCCACCAGCAGAGGCCAGGATGATCAGCCCCAGCATTTT. Translating gives CATSRGQDDQPQHF.

V and J are TRBV20-1 and TRBJ2-5; maybe TRBD2 (6 bases). Trimming took off 7 bases at V and 4 bases at J, with 10 bases between the two ends. Germline V gene sequence: CDR1 DFQATT, CDR2 SNEGSKA (reference sequence). The CDR3 runs to 11 residues. The DNA for the CDR3 is TGCAGTGGGGCCGGGGGAGAGACCCAGTACTTC. Translating it yields CSGAGGETQYF.

The CDR3 loop reads CASSPTGLNYGYTF. The CDR3 DNA reads TGTGCCAGCAGTCCGACAGGGCTTAACTATGGCTACACCTTC. The chain uses TRBV2 and TRBJ1-2; 7 bases are shared with TRBD1. Trimming took 5 bases from V and 1 from J; bases not matched to a gene: 4. The CDR3 is 14 amino acids. Germline lookup yields CDR1 SNHLY and CDR2 FYNNEI. Based on the CDR3 plus reference TRBV2 and TRBJ1-2, the full variable domain is EPEVTQTPSHQVTQMGQEVILRCVPISNHLYFYWYRQILGQKVEFLVSFYNNEISEKSEIFDDQFSVERPDGSNFTLKIRSTKLEDSAMYFCASSPTGLNYGYTFGSGTRLTVV.